The 13 T cell receptor beta chains below were found in one sample sequenced in a study of PD-L1 blockade in urothelial cancer. Measured with immunoSEQ multiplex PCR; TCRdb has only the in-frame clones, and not every one. The table includes tens of thousands of clones, 84% detected once. The time point here: pretreatment peripheral blood. The sequences come from PBMCs, collected around atezolizumab (anti-PD-L1) treatment. These receptors came from a woman in her seventies with urothelial cancer.

This chain uses TRBV30 with TRBJ1-2, with D perhaps matching TRBD1 (6 bases). This CDR3 has 12 amino acids. Between the trimmed V and J ends, which lost 8 bases and 3 bases, there was a span of 13 bases. CDR1 and CDR2 (germline): GTSNPN, SVGIG (reference sequence). CDR3 DNA: TGTGCCGGTAGGGGGTCTTACTATGGCTACACCTTC. It specifies CAGRGSYYGYTF.

V and J are TRBV18 and TRBJ2-1; perhaps TRBD2 as D (6 bases). The CDR3 spans 16 residues. V was trimmed by 4 bases and J by 9 bases, leaving 22 bases between them. CDR1 and CDR2 from the germline V gene are KGHSH and LQKENI. In DNA form, the CDR3 reads TGTGCCAGCTCACAGAACGCGGGACCAGATCTTGGTGAGCAGTTCTTC. Its protein is CASSQNAGPDLGEQFF.

The chain links TRBV29-1 to TRBJ2-1; the match to TRBD2 covers 9 bases. CDR1 is SQVTM, CDR2 ANQGSEA, per germline. V dropped 5 bases and J dropped 4; count of bases not matched to a gene: 18. The CDR3 loop spans 18 amino acids. CDR3 residues: CSVSNTGLAGYDYNEQFF. The CDR3 region has the DNA TGCAGCGTTTCCAACACGGGGCTAGCGGGGTACGATTACAATGAGCAGTTCTTC.

The J gene is TRBJ2-3, the V gene TRBV5-4, with 10 bases that match TRBD2. Germline trimming cut 1 base from V and 5 bases from J; bases unmatched to any gene: 4. Germline-derived CDR1 and CDR2 are SGHNT and YYREEE (reference sequence). This CDR3 region has 15 residues. CDR3 amino acids: CASSLSGRALDTQYF. The DNA of the CDR3 is TGTGCCAGCAGCTTGAGCGGGAGGGCCTTAGATACGCAGTATTTT.

V and J are TRBV5-4 and TRBJ1-1; D remains unclear. The length of the CDR3 is 13 residues. Germline loops: CDR1 SGHNT, CDR2 YYREEE (reference sequence). V lost 0 bases to trimming and J lost 1 base, with 4 bases between them. CDR3 residues: CASSLAGNTEAFF. Written as DNA, the CDR3 is TGTGCCAGCAGCTTGGCAGGGAACACTGAAGCTTTCTTT.

This chain joins TRBV5-1 and TRBJ2-5; D gene unclear. The CDR3 loop spans 12 amino acids. The ends were cut back, 5 bases at V and 5 bases at J, with 10 bases in the middle. CDR1 is SGHRS, CDR2 YFSETQ, per germline. In DNA form, the CDR3 reads TGCGCCAGCAGTCCCGACTTGGAGACCCAGTACTTC. Translation: CASSPDLETQYF.

This clone was counted between two and nine times. The chain is built from TRBV5-1 and TRBJ2-5, with 9 nucleotides matching TRBD2. The CDR3 sequence is 16 residues long. Germline trimming cut 1 base from V and 3 bases from J; bases unmatched to any gene: 7. The germline V gene encodes CDR1 SGHRS and CDR2 YFSETQ. CDR3 DNA: TGCGCCAGCAGCTTGATTGGCGGGAGGGGAAAAGAGACCCAGTACTTC. Amino acids: CASSLIGGRGKETQYF.

This sequence joins TRBV5-1 and TRBJ1-2; 9 bases match TRBD1. The V and J ends lost 0 bases and 6 bases, in that order; junction bases with no gene match: 0. There are 13 residues in the CDR3. CDR1 SGHRS and CDR2 YFSETQ come from the germline V gene. In DNA form, the CDR3 reads TGCGCCAGCAGCTTGGGACAGGGGGATGGCTACACCTTC. This codes for CASSLGQGDGYTF.

The V and J genes are TRBV7-6 and TRBJ2-7; 10 bases are shared with TRBD2. This CDR3 is 16 amino acids long. J lost 3 bases, V lost 5 bases, and 10 bases had no gene match. Germline CDR1 and CDR2: SGHVS and FNYEAQ. CDR3 loop: CASSPRGLAAIYEQYF. In DNA, the CDR3 is TGTGCCAGCAGCCCGAGAGGACTAGCGGCGATCTACGAGCAGTACTTC.

This sequence joins TRBV5-1 and TRBJ2-3; TRBD2 aligns across 11 bases. The CDR3 runs 19 residues. The germline V gene encodes CDR1 SGHRS and CDR2 YFSETQ. J gave up 2 bases and V 1 base, and 12 bases lay outside the gene matches. CDR3 amino acids: CASSLRLAGSLFLTDTQYF. The CDR3, as DNA: TGCGCCAGCAGCTTGAGACTAGCGGGATCCCTTTTCCTCACAGATACGCAGTATTTT.

This clone was observed a single time. The chain is built from TRBV7-2 and TRBJ1-5; perhaps TRBD1 as D (5 bases). This CDR3 is built from 15 residues. Germline V gene data show CDR1 as SGHTA and CDR2 as FQGNSA. Trimming removed 1 base at V and 5 bases at J, with 12 bases between. As DNA, the CDR3 is TGTGCCAGCAGCTTAGGGACAAACAACCATCAGCCCCAGCATTTT. Translation: CASSLGTNNHQPQHF.

The chain's CDR3 is CASRYRVDSPLHF. The CDR3, as DNA: TGCGCCAGCAGGTACAGGGTTGATTCACCCCTCCACTTT. The chain is built from TRBV5-1 and TRBJ1-6; perhaps TRBD1 as D (6 bases). This CDR3 contains 13 residues. The V and J ends lost 5 bases and 8 bases respectively, with 11 bases between them. CDR1 SGHRS and CDR2 YFSETQ come from the germline V gene.

The CDR3: CARKVTGVSTEAFF. The CDR3 DNA is TGTGCCAGAAAGGTGACAGGGGTTTCCACTGAAGCTTTCTTT. The gene calls are TRBV2 and TRBJ1-1, with 8 bases that match TRBD1. The CDR3 runs 14 residues. V trimming: 9 bases; J trimming: 4 bases; junction bases outside the gene matches: 10. Germline CDR1 and CDR2: SNHLY and FYNNEI.